This is a list of T cell receptor beta chains from one sample in a study of cytomegalovirus exposure and HLA in healthy donors. Libraries were prepared by immunoSEQ multiplex PCR; TCRdb keeps only in-frame clonotypes and omits some of them. In the table there are tens of thousands of clones, 65% to 80% of which are singletons. The source material was PBMCs. These receptors originate from a woman aged 45 to 65 in good health and CMV-seropositive. The CDR3 runs from the conserved cysteine through the conserved F or W. A D gene is named only where the DNA matches it firmly. Clone sizes are given selectively: once, few, many, or a class where the clone is expanded.

v_call,j_call,clone_size,d_call,cdr3_nt,cdr3_aa
TRBV30,TRBJ1-1,few,-,TGTGCCAGCAGTCCAAGGGGGACTGAAGCTTTCTTT,CASSPRGTEAFF
TRBV19,TRBJ2-2,-,-,TGTGCCAGCCAACAGGCCGGGGAGCTGTTTTTT,CASQQAGELFF
TRBV7-8,TRBJ1-4,once,-,TGTGCCAGCAGCTTAGGAATTTCCGGGTCGACGGGTGAAAAACTGTTTTTT,CASSLGISGSTGEKLFF
TRBV11-2,TRBJ1-2,-,-,TGTGCCAGCAGCTACATAGGGAGGTCCATTGATGGCTACACCTTC,CASSYIGRSIDGYTF
TRBV5-5,TRBJ2-2,-,-,TGTGCCAGCAGCTTGGCTCTAGGGGCCGGGGAGCTGTTTTTT,CASSLALGAGELFF
TRBV6-5,TRBJ1-1,-,-,TGTGCCAGCAGTGAAGGGGGGGGTTGGCGGGCTTTCTTT,CASSEGGGWRAFF
TRBV6-4,TRBJ2-3,-,-,TGTGCCAGCAGTCCGGGACTCTCCACAGATACGCAGTATTTT,CASSPGLSTDTQYF
TRBV2,TRBJ2-3,-,-,TGCGCCAGCAGTGACCCCGTTGCATGGGGGCCTTCCTCCACAGATACGCAGTATTTT,CASSDPVAWGPSSTDTQYF
TRBV2,TRBJ1-2,few,TRBD1,TGTGCCAGCAGGGGGGACAGGGGATATGGCTACACCTTC,CASRGDRGYGYTF
TRBV2,TRBJ1-2,-,-,TGTGCCAGCATGTACGGGTATGGCTACACCTTC,CASMYGYGYTF
TRBV6-5,TRBJ2-7,-,TRBD1,TGTGCCAGCAGCTTGACAGGGTTCGACGAGCAGTACTTC,CASSLTGFDEQYF
TRBV10-1,TRBJ2-3,-,TRBD1,TGCGCCAGCAGCGATCGCTCCGGGACAGGGGCTTCTGATACGCAGTATTTT,CASSDRSGTGASDTQYF
TRBV7-8,TRBJ2-2,-,-,TGTGCCAGCAGCCCCCTCGCGGGGAACACCGGGGAGCTGTTTTTT,CASSPLAGNTGELFF
TRBV6-1,TRBJ2-5,-,TRBD1,TGTGCCAACAGGGGCAGGGCAGGGGAGACCCAGTACTTC,CANRGRAGETQYF
TRBV4-1,TRBJ1-5,-,TRBD1,TGCGCCAGCAGCCAAGAGACAGGGGGTGGACAGCCCCAGCATTTT,CASSQETGGGQPQHF
TRBV28,TRBJ1-1,-,-,TGTGCCAGCAGTCATCAGGGGTCGGAAGCTTTCTTT,CASSHQGSEAFF
TRBV18,TRBJ2-5,few,-,TGTGCCAGCTCACCAACCGGTGGCGGGGGCGGAGAGACCCAGTACTTC,CASSPTGGGGGETQYF
TRBV18,TRBJ2-7,-,-,TGTGCCAGCTCACCATCGGGGGCCTACGAGCAGTACTTC,CASSPSGAYEQYF
TRBV6-1,TRBJ2-5,-,-,TGTGCCAGCAGTGAAATAGGGGGAGAGACCCAGTACTTC,CASSEIGGETQYF
TRBV6-7,TRBJ1-1,-,-,TGTGCCAGCTTCCGGACAAACAATCCCACTGAAGCTTTCTTT,CASFRTNNPTEAFF
TRBV6-5,TRBJ2-2,-,TRBD2,TGTGCCAGCATACTAACTAGCGGCGACACCGGGGAGCTGTTTTTT,CASILTSGDTGELFF
TRBV18,TRBJ2-5,-,TRBD1,TGTGCCAGCTCACCGGACAGGATTGATGAGACCCAGTACTTC,CASSPDRIDETQYF
TRBV19,TRBJ1-5,-,-,TGTGCCACTCTAAAGACTCAGGGCGCCTCAGATCAGCCCCAGCATTTT,CATLKTQGASDQPQHF
TRBV5-5,TRBJ2-7,once,-,TGTGCCAGCAGCCTCAGCAGGGGTCCGGCGCGTGAGCAGTACTTC,CASSLSRGPAREQYF
TRBV4-1,TRBJ2-7,-,TRBD1,TGCGCCAGCAGCCAAGAAGCCGAATCGGGACAGAAATACGAGCAGTACTTC,CASSQEAESGQKYEQYF
TRBV28,TRBJ2-2,few,TRBD2,TGTGCCAGCAGTGGCCCCGGAGCGGGAGGCACCGGGGAGCTGTTTTTT,CASSGPGAGGTGELFF
TRBV30,TRBJ1-1,-,-,TGTGCCTGGAGTGTAGGGCTCTGGGGGGGCGCAGACACTGAAGCTTTCTTT,CAWSVGLWGGADTEAFF
TRBV19,TRBJ1-1,-,-,TGTGCCAGTAGTATGGCACAGAGCCGATTGAACACTGAAGCTTTCTTT,CASSMAQSRLNTEAFF
TRBV7-8,TRBJ1-5,-,-,TGTGCCAGCAGCTTAGTTGGTAGGCAGGCGCCCCTCAATCAGCCCCAGCATTTT,CASSLVGRQAPLNQPQHF
TRBV7-3,TRBJ2-3,-,-,TGTGCCAGCAGCTTAGCTAGTAGCACAGATACGCAGTATTTT,CASSLASSTDTQYF
TRBV5-1,TRBJ2-5,-,-,TGCGCCAGCAGCATTATTAGCGAGGAGACCCAGTACTTC,CASSIISEETQYF
TRBV2,TRBJ1-6,-,TRBD1,TGTGCCAGCAGCCGGGGACAGATTAATTCACCCCTCCACTTT,CASSRGQINSPLHF
TRBV29-1,TRBJ2-1,-,-,TGCAGCACCCTGACTTACGGGGGGCGCGGAAGCTCCTACAATGAGCAGTTCTTC,CSTLTYGGRGSSYNEQFF
TRBV10-1,TRBJ2-1,-,TRBD1,TGCGCCAGCAGTGAGTCAACGGACAGGGCCTACAATGAGCAGTTCTTC,CASSESTDRAYNEQFF
TRBV4-3,TRBJ2-2,-,TRBD2,TGCGCCAGCAGCCAGGAAGGGACTAGCGGGAGCTCCGGGGAGCTGTTTTTT,CASSQEGTSGSSGELFF
TRBV7-3,TRBJ2-5,once,TRBD1,TGTGCCAGCAGCTCTGGGACAGGGGTTTTGGAGACCCAGTACTTC,CASSSGTGVLETQYF
TRBV28,TRBJ2-1,-,TRBD2,TGTGCCAGCAGTTCCACCACTAGCGGGGGGTACAATGAGCAGTTCTTC,CASSSTTSGGYNEQFF
TRBV11-3,TRBJ2-1,few,TRBD1,TGTGCCAGCAGCTTAACAGGGGAGTGGAATGAGCAGTTCTTC,CASSLTGEWNEQFF
TRBV2,TRBJ2-5,-,-,TGTGCCAGCAGTGAAGCAGGGGGAAGGGCAGAGACCCAGTACTTC,CASSEAGGRAETQYF
TRBV10-1,TRBJ2-1,-,-,TGCGCCAGCAGTTATAGCGGCCCAAACAATGAGCAGTTCTTC,CASSYSGPNNEQFF
TRBV19,TRBJ2-7,-,-,TGTGCCAGTAGTACCCCGGCCCGACAGGTTTTCGAGCAGTACTTC,CASSTPARQVFEQYF